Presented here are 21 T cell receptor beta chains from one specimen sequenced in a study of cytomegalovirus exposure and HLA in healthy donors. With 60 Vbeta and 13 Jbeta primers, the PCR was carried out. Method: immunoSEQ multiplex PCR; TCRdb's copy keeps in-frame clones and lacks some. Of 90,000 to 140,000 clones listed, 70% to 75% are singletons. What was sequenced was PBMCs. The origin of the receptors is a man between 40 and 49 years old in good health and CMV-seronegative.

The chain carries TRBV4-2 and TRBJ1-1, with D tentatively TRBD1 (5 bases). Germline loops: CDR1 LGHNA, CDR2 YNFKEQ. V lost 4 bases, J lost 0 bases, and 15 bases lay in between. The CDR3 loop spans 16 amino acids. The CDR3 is CASSPHGGTMNTEAFF. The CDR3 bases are TGTGCCAGCAGCCCGCATGGGGGGACGATGAACACTGAAGCTTTCTTT.

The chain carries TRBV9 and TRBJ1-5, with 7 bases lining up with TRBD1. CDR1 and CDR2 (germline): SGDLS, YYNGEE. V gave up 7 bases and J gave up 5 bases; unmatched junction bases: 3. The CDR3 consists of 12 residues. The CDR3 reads CASGRGDQPQHF. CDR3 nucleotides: TGTGCCAGCGGCAGGGGGGATCAGCCCCAGCATTTT.

The CDR3 coding sequence is TGTGCCAGCAGGGAGAGGGAAGTTAGCAATCAGCCCCAGCATTTT. It yields the protein CASREREVSNQPQHF. V gene TRBV6-1 combines with J gene TRBJ1-5, with D unresolved. The V gene's germline CDR1 is MNHNS and CDR2 SASEGT. There are 15 residues in the CDR3. V was clipped by 6 bases and J by 0 bases, with 12 bases between them.

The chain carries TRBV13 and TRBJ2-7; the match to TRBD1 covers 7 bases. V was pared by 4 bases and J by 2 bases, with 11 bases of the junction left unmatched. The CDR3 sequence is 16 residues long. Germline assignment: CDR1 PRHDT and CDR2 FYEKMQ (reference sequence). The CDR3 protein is CASSSSKPGQTYEQYF. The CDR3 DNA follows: TGTGCCAGCAGCTCCAGCAAACCGGGACAGACCTACGAGCAGTACTTC.

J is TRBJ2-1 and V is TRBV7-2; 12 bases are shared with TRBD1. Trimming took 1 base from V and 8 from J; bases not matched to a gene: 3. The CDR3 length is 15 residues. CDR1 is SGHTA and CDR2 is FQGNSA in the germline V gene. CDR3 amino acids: CASSLDGTGGYEQFF. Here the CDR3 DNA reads TGTGCCAGCAGCTTAGACGGGACAGGGGGCTATGAGCAGTTCTTC.

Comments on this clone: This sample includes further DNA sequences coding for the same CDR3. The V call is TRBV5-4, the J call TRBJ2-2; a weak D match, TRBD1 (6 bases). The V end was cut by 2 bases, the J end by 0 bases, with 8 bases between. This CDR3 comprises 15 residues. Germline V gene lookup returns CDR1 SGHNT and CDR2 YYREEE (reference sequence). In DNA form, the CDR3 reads TGTGCCAGCAGCTTACAGGGAGCGAACACCGGGGAGCTGTTTTTT. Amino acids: CASSLQGANTGELFF.

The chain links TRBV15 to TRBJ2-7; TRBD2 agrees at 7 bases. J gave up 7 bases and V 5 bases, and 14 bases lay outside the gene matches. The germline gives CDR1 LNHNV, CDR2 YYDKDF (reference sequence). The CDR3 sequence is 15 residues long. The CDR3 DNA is TGTGCCACCAGCGCTCGGACTAGGAGGGAGGTTGAGCAGTACTTC. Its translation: CATSARTRREVEQYF. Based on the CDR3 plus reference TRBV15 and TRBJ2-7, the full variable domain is DAMVIQNPRYQVTQFGKPVTLSCSQTLNHNVMYWYQQKSSQAPKLLFHYYDKDFNNEADTPDNFQSRRPNTSFCFLDIRSPGLGDTAMYLCATSARTRREVEQYFGPGTRLTVT.

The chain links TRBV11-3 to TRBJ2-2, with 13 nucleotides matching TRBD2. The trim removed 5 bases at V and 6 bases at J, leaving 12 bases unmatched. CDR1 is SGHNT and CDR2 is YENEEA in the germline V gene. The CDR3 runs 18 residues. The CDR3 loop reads CASSKRLAGGLLAGELFF. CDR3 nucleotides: TGTGCCAGCAGCAAAAGACTAGCGGGGGGCCTATTAGCCGGGGAGCTGTTTTTT.

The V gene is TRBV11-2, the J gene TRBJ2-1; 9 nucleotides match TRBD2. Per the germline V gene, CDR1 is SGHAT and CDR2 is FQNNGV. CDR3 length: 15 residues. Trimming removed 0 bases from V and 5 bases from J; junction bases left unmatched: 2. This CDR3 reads CASSLDLAGHNEQFF. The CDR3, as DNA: TGTGCCAGCAGCTTAGACCTAGCGGGGCACAATGAGCAGTTCTTC.

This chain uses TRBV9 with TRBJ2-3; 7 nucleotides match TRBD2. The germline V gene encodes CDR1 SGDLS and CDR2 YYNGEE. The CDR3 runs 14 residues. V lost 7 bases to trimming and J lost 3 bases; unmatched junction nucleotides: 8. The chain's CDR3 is CASEGGRVTDTQYF. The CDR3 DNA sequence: TGTGCCAGCGAAGGCGGGAGAGTGACAGATACGCAGTATTTT. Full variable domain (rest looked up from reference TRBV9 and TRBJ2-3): DSGVTQTPKHLITATGQRVTLRCSPRSGDLSVYWYQQSLDQGLQFLIQYYNGEERAKGNILERFSAQQFPDLHSELNLSSLELGDSALYFCASEGGRVTDTQYFGPGTRLTVL.

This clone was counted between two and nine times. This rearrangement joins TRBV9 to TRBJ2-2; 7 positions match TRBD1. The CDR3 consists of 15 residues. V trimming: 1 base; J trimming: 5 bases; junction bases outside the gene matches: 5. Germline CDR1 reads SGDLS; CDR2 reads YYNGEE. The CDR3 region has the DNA TGTGCCAGCAGCGTACGAACAGGGGCGACCGGGGAGCTGTTTTTT. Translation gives CASSVRTGATGELFF.

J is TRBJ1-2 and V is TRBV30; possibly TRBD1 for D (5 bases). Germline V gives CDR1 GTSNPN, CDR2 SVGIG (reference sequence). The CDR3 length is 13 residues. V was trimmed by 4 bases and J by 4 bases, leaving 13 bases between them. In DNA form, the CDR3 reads TGTGCCTGGAAAGGCAGGGTCAGCTATGGCTACACCTTC. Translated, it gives CAWKGRVSYGYTF.

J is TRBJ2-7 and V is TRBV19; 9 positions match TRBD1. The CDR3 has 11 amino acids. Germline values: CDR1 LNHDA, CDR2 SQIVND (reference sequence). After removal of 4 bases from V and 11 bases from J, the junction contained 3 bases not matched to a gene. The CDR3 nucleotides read TGTGCCAGTAGTAGACAGGGGGTGAAGTACTTC. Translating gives CASSRQGVKYF.

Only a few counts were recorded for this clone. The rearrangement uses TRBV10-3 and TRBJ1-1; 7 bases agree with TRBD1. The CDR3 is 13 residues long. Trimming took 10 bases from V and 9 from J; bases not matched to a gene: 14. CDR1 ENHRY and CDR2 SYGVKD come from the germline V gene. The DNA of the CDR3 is TGTGCCACCAGGGGGGTGCGTGGACAGCAAGCTTTCTTT. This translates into CATRGVRGQQAFF.

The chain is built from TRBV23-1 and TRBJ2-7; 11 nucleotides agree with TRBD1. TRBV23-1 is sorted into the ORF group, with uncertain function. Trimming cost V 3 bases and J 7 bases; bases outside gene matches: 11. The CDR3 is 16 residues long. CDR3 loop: CASSHHRDRGKGEQYF. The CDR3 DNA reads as TGCGCCAGCAGTCATCACCGGGACAGGGGGAAAGGGGAGCAGTACTTC.

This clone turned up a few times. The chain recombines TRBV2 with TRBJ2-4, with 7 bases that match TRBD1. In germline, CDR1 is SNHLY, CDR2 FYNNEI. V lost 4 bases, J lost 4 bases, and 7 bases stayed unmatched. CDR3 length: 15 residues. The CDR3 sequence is CASSARTGLKNIQYF. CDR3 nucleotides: TGTGCCAGCAGTGCGAGGACAGGCTTAAAAAACATTCAGTACTTC.

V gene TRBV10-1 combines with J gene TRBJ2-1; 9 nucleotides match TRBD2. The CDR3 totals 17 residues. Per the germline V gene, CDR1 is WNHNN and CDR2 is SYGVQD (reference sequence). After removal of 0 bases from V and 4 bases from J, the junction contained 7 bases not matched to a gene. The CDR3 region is CASSESDSGSEYNEQFF. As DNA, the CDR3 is TGCGCCAGCAGTGAGTCGGATAGCGGGAGTGAATACAATGAGCAGTTCTTC.

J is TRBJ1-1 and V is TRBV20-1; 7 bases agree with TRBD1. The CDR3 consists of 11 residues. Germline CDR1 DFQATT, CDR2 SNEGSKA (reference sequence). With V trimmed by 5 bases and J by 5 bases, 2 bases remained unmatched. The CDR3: CSADRVTEAFF. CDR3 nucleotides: TGCAGTGCTGACAGGGTAACTGAAGCTTTCTTT.

The DNA for the CDR3 is TGTGCCAGCAGTGTGGGAGGGCCCTCCTACGAGCAGTACTTC. Translated, it gives CASSVGGPSYEQYF. The rearrangement joins TRBV27 to TRBJ2-7, with TRBD2 matching 7 bases. V shed 5 bases and J 0 bases; nucleotides not matched to a gene: 4. This CDR3 comprises 14 residues. Germline CDR1 and CDR2: MNHEY and SMNVEV (reference sequence).

CDR3 nucleotides: TGTGCCAGCAGCTTGGCCATGACAGGAGAGCAGTACTTC. Translating it yields CASSLAMTGEQYF. The chain couples TRBV5-6 to TRBJ2-7, with D possibly TRBD1 on 6 matching bases. The CDR3 extends over 13 amino acids. The germline V and J ends were trimmed by 0 bases and 7 bases, with 11 bases remaining between them. Looked up from germline, CDR1 is SGHDT and CDR2 is YYEEEE.

The CDR3 nucleotides read TGTGCCAGCGTTACCGCGGACAGCTTGAGCACAGATACGCAGTATTTT. It yields the protein CASVTADSLSTDTQYF. The genes are TRBV2 and TRBJ2-3, with D perhaps TRBD1 (6 bases). The CDR3 extends over 16 amino acids. Germline CDR1 and CDR2: SNHLY and FYNNEI. V lost 8 bases and J lost 0, with 18 bases in between.